This T cell receptor beta chain is drawn from a study of cytomegalovirus exposure and HLA in healthy donors. Study results and limitations: Under in vitro conditions, a few CMV-associated chains were confirmed as specific for CMV antigens. Some V segments could not be told apart, so they were left out, TRBV6-2 and TRBV6-3 among them.

This CDR3 contains 14 residues. CDR1 is SGHRS, CDR2 YFSETQ, per germline. Trimming stripped 0 bases from V and 4 bases from J, with 9 bases between. This clone was observed a few times. Its specificity is not known. The PCR ran on 60 Vbeta and 13 Jbeta primers. Generated by immunoSEQ multiplex PCR, the TCRdb table keeps only in-frame clones and is missing some. The sample carries approximately 140,000 clones, about four fifths recorded once. This receptor was taken from a man aged 40-55 years in good health and CMV-seropositive. The genes are TRBV5-1 and TRBJ2-3, with D possibly TRBD2 on 6 matching bases. Sequencing used PBMCs. Here the CDR3 DNA reads TGCGCCAGCAGCTTGGGTTCTAGCGCAGATACGCAGTATTTT. Translation: CASSLGSSADTQYF.